Below, 8 T cell receptor beta chains from the same sample are listed, as sequenced in a study of blood T cell repertoires in COVID-19. Sequenced by immunoSEQ multiplex PCR; TCRdb stores in-frame clones only, minus some. The data hold roughly 260,000 clones, with 82% observed a single time. Input material: peripheral blood. These TCRs come from a woman aged 18 to 35 with acute or convalescent COVID-19.

This rearrangement joins TRBV7-9 to TRBJ2-1, with a tentative D call TRBD2 (5 bases). The V and J ends lost 3 bases and 11 bases respectively, with 20 bases between them. The germline CDR1 and CDR2 sequences are SEHNR and FQNEAQ (reference sequence). The CDR3 contains 15 residues. DNA of the CDR3: TGTGCCAGCAGCTTTATTTCTATTGGAGCGGAAAAGCAGTTCTTC. Amino acids: CASSFISIGAEKQFF.

The gene calls are TRBV6-6 and TRBJ2-1; 9 positions match TRBD1. Germline V gene lookup returns CDR1 MNHNY and CDR2 SVGAGI (reference sequence). With V trimmed by 7 bases and J by 8 bases, 12 bases remained unmatched. The CDR3 is 15 residues long. In DNA form, the CDR3 reads TGTGCCAGCAAACCCACGGGACAGGGTGTCCATGAGCAGTTCTTC. Translation gives CASKPTGQGVHEQFF.

The rearrangement uses TRBV27 and TRBJ1-2; tentative D call: TRBD1 (6 bases). This CDR3 has 13 amino acids. V lost 2 bases, J lost 8 bases, and 12 bases lay in between. The germline CDR1 and CDR2 sequences are MNHEY and SMNVEV (reference sequence). This CDR3 is CASSLGGARGYTF. In nucleotides, the CDR3 is TGTGCCAGCAGTTTAGGGGGGGCTCGGGGCTACACCTTC.

This rearrangement joins TRBV5-1 to TRBJ2-1, with 11 positions matching TRBD2. The CDR3 covers 17 residues. The germline V gene encodes CDR1 SGHRS and CDR2 YFSETQ. V shed 0 bases and J 7 bases; nucleotides not matched to a gene: 9. CDR3 residues: CASSLDPSGRFWNEQFF. In DNA form, the CDR3 reads TGCGCCAGCAGCTTGGACCCTAGCGGGAGGTTTTGGAATGAGCAGTTCTTC.

The count of this clone is one. The rearrangement joins TRBV6-5 to TRBJ2-7; 7 nucleotides agree with TRBD1. This CDR3 comprises 14 residues. Trimming cost V 0 bases and J 9 bases; bases outside gene matches: 8. The V gene's germline CDR1 is MNHEY and CDR2 SVGAGI. The CDR3 DNA sequence: TGTGCCAGCAGTTACTCCAGGGACAGAAGCGGGCAGTACTTC. Protein sequence: CASSYSRDRSGQYF.

The genes are TRBV30 and TRBJ1-5; the D is unclear. The CDR3 runs 14 residues. Germline values: CDR1 GTSNPN, CDR2 SVGIG (reference sequence). The V gene lost 4 bases and the J gene lost 3 bases, with 13 bases spanning the gap. CDR3 in amino acids: CAWTAQAANQPQHF. The CDR3 DNA reads TGTGCCTGGACGGCTCAGGCCGCCAATCAGCCCCAGCATTTT.

The V gene is TRBV4-2, the J gene TRBJ1-3; D is ambiguous. The CDR3 runs to 13 residues. Germline-derived CDR1 and CDR2 are LGHNA and YNFKEQ. V was shortened by 6 bases and J by 4 bases, with 10 bases between the two germline ends. The CDR3 spells CASSPDIGNTIYF. CDR3 nucleotides: TGTGCCAGCAGTCCCGACATCGGAAACACCATATATTTT.

V is TRBV9 and J is TRBJ1-3; D not certain. V was shortened by 1 base and J by 4 bases, with 6 bases between the two germline ends. Germline-derived CDR1 and CDR2 are SGDLS and YYNGEE. The CDR3 totals 13 residues. CDR3 protein: CASSVIEGNTIYF. CDR3 nucleotides: TGTGCCAGCAGCGTAATTGAGGGAAACACCATATATTTT.